The 29 T cell receptor beta chains given below trace back to one sample, sequenced in a study of T cell responses to AZD1222 COVID-19 vaccine. Assay used: immunoSEQ multiplex PCR; TCRdb lists only in-frame clones, some missing. The sample shows 50,000 to 65,000 clones, just over 90% of them seen only once. The sequencing here drew on peripheral blood, taken 28 days after the second dose of the MenACWY control vaccine. The receptors here all came from an adult who received the MenACWY meningococcal vaccine as a control.

The V call is TRBV5-4, the J call TRBJ2-1; D might be TRBD1 or TRBD2, each matching 6 bases. In germline, CDR1 is SGHNT, CDR2 YYREEE (reference sequence). The CDR3 sequence is 16 residues long. V lost 4 bases and J lost 0, with 14 bases in between. The CDR3 reads CASSKGGPTSYNEQFF. The CDR3 nucleotides are TGTGCCAGCAGCAAGGGGGGCCCTACCTCCTACAATGAGCAGTTCTTC.

This chain uses TRBV28 with TRBJ1-6, with TRBD1 as a possible D gene (5 bases). With 5 bases removed from V and 5 bases from J, the gap between germline ends came to 16 bases. The CDR3 is 16 residues long. Germline CDR1 reads MDHEN; CDR2 reads SYDVKM. Here the CDR3 reads CASSQGLGTNNSPLHF. The CDR3 DNA reads as TGTGCCAGCAGTCAGGGCTTGGGCACCAATAATTCACCCCTCCACTTT.

V gene TRBV9 combines with J gene TRBJ2-2, with 8 bases lining up with TRBD2. The V gene end was trimmed by 0 bases and the J gene end by 5 bases; junction bases not matched to a gene: 3. The CDR3 has 15 residues. Per the germline V gene, CDR1 is SGDLS and CDR2 is YYNGEE. CDR3 sequence (DNA): TGTGCCAGCAGCGTAGACGGGAGGGAAACCGGGGAGCTGTTTTTT. Its protein is CASSVDGRETGELFF.

The V gene is TRBV19, the J gene TRBJ1-5; D might be TRBD1 (6 bases). V gave up 9 bases and J gave up 1 base, with 16 bases separating them. The germline CDR1 and CDR2 sequences are LNHDA and SQIVND (reference sequence). This CDR3 has 15 amino acids. CDR3 loop: CASSTGRASNQPQHF. The CDR3 DNA sequence: TGTGCCAGCTCCACAGGGAGGGCGAGCAATCAGCCCCAGCATTTT.

The chain combines TRBV24-1 with TRBJ1-5, with D uncertain. Germline V gene sequence: CDR1 KGHDR, CDR2 SFDVKD. This CDR3 is 12 amino acids long. V gave up 4 bases and J gave up 9 bases, with 9 bases separating them. CDR3: CATSDLGRPQHF. CDR3 sequence (DNA): TGTGCCACCAGTGACCTCGGGAGGCCCCAGCATTTT.

The J gene is TRBJ1-3, the V gene TRBV30; 7 bases agree with TRBD1. Germline lookup yields CDR1 GTSNPN and CDR2 SVGIG (reference sequence). Losses at the gene ends were 2 bases for V and 2 bases for J; bases not matched to a gene: 3. The length of the CDR3 is 14 residues. The CDR3 DNA sequence: TGTGCCTGGAGTTATCAGGGGGCTGGAAACACCATATATTTT. This gives the protein CAWSYQGAGNTIYF.

The chain carries TRBV28 and TRBJ1-4; possible D gene TRBD1, 6 bases. This CDR3 is built from 16 residues. Germline V lookup: CDR1 MDHEN, CDR2 SYDVKM. V lost 2 bases to trimming and J lost 10 bases, with 20 bases between them. The DNA of the CDR3 is TGTGCCAGCAGTTTAAGGCAGGACAGATTCTTCGGAAAACTGTTTTTT. It translates to CASSLRQDRFFGKLFF.

This clone is a singleton in its sample. This chain connects TRBV6-5 to TRBJ2-7; no definite D call. V was cut by 2 bases and J by 1 base, with 9 bases left in between. Germline V CDR1 and CDR2: MNHEY, SVGAGI. The CDR3 contains 14 residues. CDR3 sequence reads: CASSYESRSYEQYF. CDR3 coding DNA: TGTGCCAGCAGTTACGAGTCACGATCCTACGAGCAGTACTTC.

The J gene is TRBJ1-2, the V gene TRBV6-5, with D unresolved. V was trimmed by 8 bases and J by 4 bases, leaving 17 bases between them. The CDR3 runs 14 residues. Germline-derived CDR1 and CDR2 are MNHEY and SVGAGI. For the CDR3, the DNA is TGTGCCAGCCGTCCTGCGGAGGAGGCCTATGGCTACACCTTC. This codes for CASRPAEEAYGYTF.

The CDR3 DNA is TGTGCCAGCAGTTCAGGCCCCTATCCCCCCCAGCATTTT. Amino acids: CASSSGPYPPQHF. The chain links TRBV12-3 or TRBV12-4 to TRBJ1-5; D call uncertain. The CDR3 loop spans 13 amino acids. V was shortened by 4 bases and J by 10 bases, with 14 bases between the two germline ends.

The V gene is TRBV7-3, the J gene TRBJ2-5, with 10 bases that match TRBD2. Germline V gives CDR1 SGHTA, CDR2 FQGTGA. J gave up 5 bases and V 5 bases, and 5 bases lay outside the gene matches. The CDR3 contains 14 residues. The CDR3 spells CASSPGAGGETQYF. The CDR3 nucleotides are TGTGCCAGCAGCCCGGGAGCGGGAGGGGAGACCCAGTACTTC. Using reference TRBV7-3 and TRBJ2-5 for the parts outside the CDR3, the full variable domain is GAGVSQTPSNKVTEKGKYVELRCDPISGHTALYWYRQSLGQGPEFLIYFQGTGAADDSGLPNDRFFAVRPEGSVSTLKIQRTERGDSAVYLCASSPGAGGETQYFGPGTRLLVL.

The chain has TRBV27 and TRBJ1-5; D perhaps matches TRBD1 (6 bases). This CDR3 region has 14 residues. Germline V CDR1 and CDR2: MNHEY, SMNVEV (reference sequence). Trimming left V 2 bases short and J 6 bases short, with 11 bases between. CDR3 loop: CASSLVQGSQPQHF. Written as DNA, the CDR3 is TGTGCCAGCAGTTTAGTCCAGGGGAGTCAGCCCCAGCATTTT.

The gene calls are TRBV19 and TRBJ2-5; D possibly corresponds to TRBD1 (6 bases). Germline CDR1 and CDR2: LNHDA and SQIVND (reference sequence). The V gene lost 9 bases and the J gene lost 3 bases, with 11 bases spanning the gap. This CDR3 contains 12 residues. In DNA form, the CDR3 reads TGTGCCAGCCAAGGGGGAGAAGAGACCCAGTACTTC. Its protein is CASQGGEETQYF.

The chain has TRBV6-5 and TRBJ2-5; D is perhaps TRBD1 or TRBD2 (5 bases each). V was cut by 7 bases and J by 9 bases, with 15 bases left in between. CDR1 and CDR2 (germline): MNHEY, SVGAGI. This CDR3 is built from 12 residues. Here the CDR3 reads CASTFSRGAQYF. CDR3 DNA sequence: TGTGCCAGCACCTTCAGTCGGGGCGCCCAGTACTTC.

The chain recombines TRBV10-1 with TRBJ2-3; 7 nucleotides align to TRBD1. The junction had 7 bases not matched to a gene; V was cut back by 0 bases and J by 10 bases. CDR1 WNHNN and CDR2 SYGVQD come from the germline V gene (reference sequence). The CDR3 sequence is 14 residues long. For the CDR3, the DNA is TGCGCCAGCAGTGAGTCTAGAACCGGGACAGCGCAGTATTTT. Translating gives CASSESRTGTAQYF.

The rearrangement links TRBV24-1 to TRBJ2-3; D remains ambiguous. The V end was cut by 4 bases, the J end by 3 bases, with 7 bases between. Germline V gene data show CDR1 as KGHDR and CDR2 as SFDVKD. The CDR3 consists of 13 residues. The CDR3 nucleotides are TGTGCCACCAGTGAACTGGGTACAGATACGCAGTATTTT. Protein product: CATSELGTDTQYF.

The rearrangement uses TRBV6-2 or TRBV6-3 and TRBJ1-5, with D perhaps matching TRBD1 (5 bases). The CDR3 consists of 16 residues. Trimming removed 4 bases from V and 0 bases from J, with 13 bases in between. Germline V CDR1 and CDR2: MNHEY, SVGEGT. This CDR3 is CASSSLRTNSNQPQHF. The CDR3 DNA reads TGTGCCAGCAGTTCGCTCAGGACAAATAGCAATCAGCCCCAGCATTTT.

This chain uses TRBV3-1 (or the pseudogene TRBV3-2) with TRBJ1-1, with 9 bases lining up with TRBD1. The germline gives CDR1 LGHDT, CDR2 YNNKEL (reference sequence). This CDR3 contains 16 residues. The ends lost 0 bases at V and 3 bases at J; junction bases unmatched: 5. The CDR3 DNA is TGTGCCAGCAGCCAAGATCGGGACAGGGAGGACACTGAAGCTTTCTTT. This translates into CASSQDRDREDTEAFF.

The count of this clone is one. The chain is built from TRBV2 and TRBJ2-6; D perhaps matches TRBD1 (5 bases). The CDR3 length is 16 residues. Germline V gene lookup returns CDR1 SNHLY and CDR2 FYNNEI. The V end lost 7 bases, the J end lost 0 bases, and 13 bases lay between the germline ends. CDR3 in amino acids: CASTPTDLSGANVLTF. In DNA form, the CDR3 reads TGTGCCAGCACTCCGACAGATCTCTCTGGGGCCAACGTCCTGACTTTC.

The chain couples TRBV28 to TRBJ1-2; 10 nucleotides match TRBD1. This CDR3 contains 14 residues. Germline V gives CDR1 MDHEN, CDR2 SYDVKM. V shed 6 bases and J 5 bases; nucleotides not matched to a gene: 6. CDR3 in DNA: TGTGCCAGCAGGCGGGACAGGGGAACGTATGGCTACACCTTC. It translates to CASRRDRGTYGYTF.

This chain links TRBV7-9 with TRBJ1-2; no reliable D call. This CDR3 spans 15 amino acids. Trimming stripped 1 base from V and 2 bases from J, with 11 bases between. Germline V gene lookup returns CDR1 SEHNR and CDR2 FQNEAQ (reference sequence). The CDR3 reads CASSLGVAGNYGYTF. CDR3 nucleotides: TGTGCCAGCAGCTTAGGGGTCGCGGGGAACTATGGCTACACCTTC.

This clone was counted a single time. The J gene is TRBJ2-5, the V gene TRBV6-5; 7 nucleotides align to TRBD1. Unmatched junction bases numbered 13, after V lost 5 bases and J lost 7 bases. The CDR3 is made up of 15 amino acids. CDR1 is MNHEY and CDR2 is SVGAGI in the germline V gene. The CDR3 region is CASSPRTGTVGTQYF. The CDR3 DNA sequence: TGTGCCAGCAGTCCACGGACGGGGACAGTGGGGACCCAGTACTTC.

The CDR3 DNA reads TGTGCCAGCAGCCCCGGACTAGCGGACCAGTATTTT. Amino acid sequence: CASSPGLADQYF. This chain links TRBV7-8 with TRBJ2-3, with 10 nucleotides matching TRBD2. The V segment lost 5 bases and the J segment 12 bases; nucleotides outside the gene matches: 5. CDR1 is SGHVS and CDR2 is FQNEAQ in the germline V gene. The CDR3 sequence is 12 residues long.

The V and J genes are TRBV15 and TRBJ1-1, with D maybe TRBD1 (6 bases). The germline V and J ends were trimmed by 7 bases and 8 bases, with 17 bases remaining between them. Germline V gives CDR1 LNHNV, CDR2 YYDKDF (reference sequence). The CDR3 is made up of 13 amino acids. The DNA for the CDR3 is TGTGCCACCAACGACAGGACCATTCCAGAAGCTTTCTTT. It is translated as CATNDRTIPEAFF.

V is TRBV7-2 and J is TRBJ1-1; maybe TRBD1 (5 bases). V lost 5 bases and J lost 8, with 21 bases in between. CDR1 SGHTA and CDR2 FQGNSA come from the germline V gene. The CDR3 extends over 15 amino acids. In DNA, the CDR3 is TGTGCCAGCAGCACTCCTGGGTGGGGGGGATTAGAAGCTTTCTTT. This gives the protein CASSTPGWGGLEAFF.

This chain joins TRBV5-4 and TRBJ1-6; D call uncertain. CDR1 SGHNT and CDR2 YYREEE come from the germline V gene (reference sequence). This CDR3 contains 16 residues. Deletions cut 0 bases from V and 14 bases from J, with 21 bases between. CDR3 protein: CASSLDSQSGVVALHF. The CDR3 DNA follows: TGTGCCAGCAGCTTGGATTCTCAGTCTGGGGTAGTGGCCCTCCACTTT.

In its sample, this clone was seen a few times. This chain links TRBV7-2 with TRBJ1-2; 12 bases fit TRBD1. The CDR3 loop spans 17 amino acids. Germline CDR1 reads SGHTA; CDR2 reads FQGNSA. J gave up 6 bases and V 2 bases, and 10 bases lay outside the gene matches. The DNA of the CDR3 is TGTGCCAGCAGCTTACAACCCGGGACAGGGGGCACGGATGGCTACACCTTC. Amino acid sequence: CASSLQPGTGGTDGYTF.

The chain is built from TRBV14 and TRBJ1-5; maybe TRBD1 (6 bases). V was clipped by 1 base and J by 1 base, with 14 bases between them. Germline values: CDR1 SGHDN, CDR2 FVKESK. This CDR3 has 17 residues. The CDR3 region is CASSQGEQGGSNQPQHF. The DNA for the CDR3 is TGTGCCAGCAGCCAAGGGGAACAGGGAGGGAGCAATCAGCCCCAGCATTTT.

The chain links TRBV6-2 or TRBV6-3 to TRBJ2-6; 7 bases are shared with TRBD2. The CDR3 length is 16 residues. Per germline, CDR1 MNHEY and CDR2 SVGEGT. Losses at the gene ends were 4 bases for V and 2 bases for J; bases not matched to a gene: 5. As DNA, the CDR3 is TGTGCCAGCAGTTTCCCCGGGGGGACTGGGGCCAACGTCCTGACTTTC. It translates to CASSFPGGTGANVLTF.